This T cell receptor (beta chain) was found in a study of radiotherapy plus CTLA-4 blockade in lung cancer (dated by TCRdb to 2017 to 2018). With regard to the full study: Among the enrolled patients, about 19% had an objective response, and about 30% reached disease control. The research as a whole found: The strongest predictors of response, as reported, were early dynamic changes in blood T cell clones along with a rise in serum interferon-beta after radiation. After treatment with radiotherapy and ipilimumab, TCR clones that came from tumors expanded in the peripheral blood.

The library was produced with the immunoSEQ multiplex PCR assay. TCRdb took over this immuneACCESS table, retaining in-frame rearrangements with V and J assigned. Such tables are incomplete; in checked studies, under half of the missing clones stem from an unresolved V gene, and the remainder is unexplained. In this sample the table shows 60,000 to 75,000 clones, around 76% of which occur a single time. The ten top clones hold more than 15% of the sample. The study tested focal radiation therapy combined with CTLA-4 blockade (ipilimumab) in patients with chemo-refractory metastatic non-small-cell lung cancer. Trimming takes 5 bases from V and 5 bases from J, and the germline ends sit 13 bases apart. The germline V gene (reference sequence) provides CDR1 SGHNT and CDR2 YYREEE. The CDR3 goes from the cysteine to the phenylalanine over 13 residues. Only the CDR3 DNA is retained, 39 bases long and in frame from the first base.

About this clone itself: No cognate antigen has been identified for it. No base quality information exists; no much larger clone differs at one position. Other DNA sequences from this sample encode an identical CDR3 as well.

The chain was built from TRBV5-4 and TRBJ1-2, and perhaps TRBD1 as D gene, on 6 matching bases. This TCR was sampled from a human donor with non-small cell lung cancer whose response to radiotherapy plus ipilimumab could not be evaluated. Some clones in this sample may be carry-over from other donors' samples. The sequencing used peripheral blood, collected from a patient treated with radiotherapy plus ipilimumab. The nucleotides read TGTGCCAGCAGTCCGACAGGAGAGTATGGCTACACCTTC. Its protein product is CASSPTGEYGYTF.